This TCR beta chain was recorded in a study of Graves' ophthalmopathy and Graves' hyperthyroidism. Transcripts of RNA were the source for amplifying TCR beta CDR3 regions. HTBI primers served in a first-round RT-PCR, which a second-round multiplex PCR followed. MiXCR, applied by TCRdb to the multiplex PCR reads, yields one record per CDR3 protein. The top ten clones hold 5.5% to 8% of a sample with 350,000 to 400,000 distinct CDR3 sequences, just over 15% of them seen once. Out of about 10 ml of fresh peripheral blood, PBMCs were obtained. This clonotype was found many times. The antigen remains undetermined. Broader study findings: Also, most clonotypes expanded in the thyroid above 0.001 frequency appeared in blood.

V gave up 6 bases and J gave up 5 bases, with 13 bases separating them. CDR1 is DFQATT, CDR2 SNEGSKA, per germline (reference sequence). The CDR3 contains 12 residues. Sequencing was done on a sample of peripheral blood. The rearrangement joins TRBV20-1 to TRBJ1-2; possible D gene TRBD1, 6 bases. The origin of this receptor is a young woman with stable Graves' hyperthyroidism. CDR3 nucleotides: TGCAGTGCAACGGACAGCTGGTATGGCTACACCTTC. Residues: CSATDSWYGYTF.